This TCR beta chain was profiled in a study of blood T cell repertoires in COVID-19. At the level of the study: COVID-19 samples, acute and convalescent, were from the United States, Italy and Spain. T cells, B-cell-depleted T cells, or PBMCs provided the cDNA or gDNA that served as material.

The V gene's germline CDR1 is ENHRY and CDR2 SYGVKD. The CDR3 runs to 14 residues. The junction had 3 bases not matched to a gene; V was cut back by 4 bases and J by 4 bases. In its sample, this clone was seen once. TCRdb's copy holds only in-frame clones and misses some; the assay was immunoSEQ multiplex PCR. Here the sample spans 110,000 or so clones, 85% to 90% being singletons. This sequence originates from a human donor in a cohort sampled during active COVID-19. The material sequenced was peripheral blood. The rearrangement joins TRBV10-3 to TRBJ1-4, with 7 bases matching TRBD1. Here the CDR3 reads CAISAGQDNEKLFF. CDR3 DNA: TGTGCCATCAGTGCTGGACAGGATAATGAAAAACTGTTTTTT.